In this sample, the clone carrying this T cell receptor (beta chain) turned up a few times. This sample is drawn from a study of T-cell memory formation after mild COVID-19. On the study more broadly: Clustering of TCRs was largely donor specific.

Constant-segment primers and 5'RACE yielded cDNA libraries for TCR alpha and TCR beta, each carrying sample barcodes and UMIs. One entry per CDR3 protein results from TCRdb running MiXCR on the 5' RACE reads. The data hold a few hundred thousand distinct CDR3 sequences, with around 16% observed a single time. This CDR3 spans 14 amino acids. J was trimmed by 11 bases and V by 2 bases; bases with no gene match: 4. The germline CDR1 and CDR2 sequences are KGHSH and LQKENI. The chain joins TRBV18 to TRBJ1-6, with TRBD1 identical over 9 bases. The source of this sequence is a man aged 18 to 35 who had mild COVID-19 (a few samples of this study predate the infection). Cell type and time point are not known. The sequenced sample consisted of PBMCs or a T cell subset sorted from them (not recorded which). In nucleotides, the CDR3 is TGTGCCAGCTCACCAGGGGGACAGGGTACACCCCTCCACTTT. This gives the protein CASSPGGQGTPLHF. Based on the CDR3 plus reference TRBV18 and TRBJ1-6, the full variable domain is NAGVMQNPRHLVRRRGQEARLRCSPMKGHSHVYWYRQLPEEGLKFMVYLQKENIIDESGMPKERFSAEFPKEGPSILRIQQVVRGDSAAYFCASSPGGQGTPLHFGNGTRLTVT.